The 16 T cell receptor beta chains presented below share a single source sample, sequenced in a study of T cells in Graves' hyperthyroidism and ophthalmopathy. RNA transcripts served as the template for amplifying TCR beta CDR3 regions. With the HTBI primer set, the TCR CDR3 went through a first round of RT-PCR. TCRdb processed the multiplex PCR reads anew with MiXCR; each CDR3 protein has one entry. The sample has approximately 600,000 distinct CDR3 sequences; around 15% are singletons. The sample taken for sequencing was blood. These receptors were taken from a middle-aged woman with Graves' ophthalmopathy.

This clonotype appeared many times. The chain carries TRBV28 and TRBJ2-7; D is undetermined. Germline CDR1 is MDHEN and CDR2 is SYDVKM. The CDR3 is 13 amino acids. V lost 7 bases and J lost 0, with 10 bases in between. Here the CDR3 reads CASNLLNSYEQYF. CDR3 sequence (DNA): TGTGCCAGCAACCTACTTAACTCCTACGAGCAGTACTTC.

In this sample, this clonotype turned up many times. The J gene is TRBJ2-7, the V gene TRBV6-5; 7 bases are shared with TRBD1. The CDR3 totals 14 residues. Germline V lookup: CDR1 MNHEY, CDR2 SVGAGI. V dropped 4 bases and J dropped 3; count of bases not matched to a gene: 6. CDR3 residues: CASSFLQGYYEQYF. Here the CDR3 DNA reads TGTGCCAGCAGTTTTTTACAGGGGTACTACGAGCAGTACTTC.

V is TRBV12-3 or TRBV12-4 and J is TRBJ2-3; D ambiguous. This CDR3 is 11 amino acids long. V shed 4 bases and J shed 6 bases, with 5 bases lying between them. CDR3 DNA sequence: TGTGCCAGCAGTTGGGTCGATACGCAGTATTTT. The encoded protein is CASSWVDTQYF.

The chain has TRBV6-1 and TRBJ2-4, with 9 bases lining up with TRBD2. Trimming took 8 bases from V and 0 from J; bases not matched to a gene: 14. Looked up from germline, CDR1 is MNHNS and CDR2 is SASEGT. The CDR3 loop spans 18 amino acids. In DNA form, the CDR3 reads TGTGCCAGCGACGCGGGACTAGCTCTCTTCTTAGCCAAAAACATTCAGTACTTC. It codes for CASDAGLALFLAKNIQYF.

This clonotype has ten or more counts. V is TRBV6-2 or TRBV6-3 and J is TRBJ2-5; possibly TRBD2 for D (5 bases). The ends were cut back, 2 bases at V and 5 bases at J, with 15 bases in the middle. The CDR3 sequence is 15 residues long. Germline V gives CDR1 MNHEY, CDR2 SVGEGT. The CDR3 region is CASSYGGPGWETQYF. The CDR3 nucleotides are TGTGCCAGCAGTTACGGAGGTCCTGGTTGGGAGACCCAGTACTTC.

The sample holds many counts of this clonotype. The gene calls are TRBV5-1 and TRBJ1-2; possible D gene TRBD1, 6 bases. Germline CDR1 reads SGHRS; CDR2 reads YFSETQ. This CDR3 has 15 residues. Deletions cut 4 bases from V and 3 bases from J, with 16 bases between. CDR3 amino acids: CASSPDSSTYYGYTF. CDR3 in DNA: TGCGCCAGCAGCCCGGACAGTTCTACCTACTATGGCTACACCTTC.

V is TRBV28 and J is TRBJ2-7; 8 nucleotides line up with TRBD1. V was pared by 3 bases and J by 3 bases, with 7 bases of the junction left unmatched. The CDR3 runs to 15 residues. Germline V CDR1 and CDR2: MDHEN, SYDVKM. The CDR3 DNA follows: TGTGCCAGCAGTTTCGACCGGGACAGGCACTACGAGCAGTACTTC. This codes for CASSFDRDRHYEQYF.

The sample holds many counts of this clonotype. This sequence joins TRBV10-2 and TRBJ2-7; possible D gene TRBD1, 6 bases. V dropped 4 bases and J dropped 2 bases, with 12 bases sitting between them. This CDR3 has 14 residues. CDR1 and CDR2 from the germline V gene are WSHSY and SAAADI. DNA of the CDR3: TGCGCCAGCAGTGCAAGGGGGAAGGCCTACGAGCAGTACTTC. Translation gives CASSARGKAYEQYF.

The sample holds many counts of this clonotype. The V and J genes are TRBV24-1 and TRBJ2-7; 8 bases map to TRBD1. The V and J ends lost 4 bases and 4 bases, in that order; junction bases with no gene match: 8. The CDR3 extends over 15 amino acids. Germline CDR1 is KGHDR and CDR2 is SFDVKD. The CDR3 is CATSEGTGGDYEQYF. In DNA, the CDR3 is TGTGCCACCAGTGAAGGGACAGGCGGGGATTACGAGCAGTACTTC.

This clonotype was recorded at least ten times. V usage is TRBV6-1 and J usage is TRBJ1-5; 8 nucleotides match TRBD1. V was clipped by 6 bases and J by 6 bases; unmatched bases: 10. Germline V gene lookup returns CDR1 MNHNS and CDR2 SASEGT. The CDR3 loop spans 15 amino acids. CDR3 region: CASSWTGIPFQPQHF. In nucleotides, the CDR3 is TGTGCCAGCAGCTGGACAGGGATCCCTTTTCAGCCCCAGCATTTT.

This clonotype has at least ten counts. The chain links TRBV7-9 to TRBJ1-1; TRBD1 agrees at 7 bases. The V segment lost 5 bases and the J segment 4 bases; nucleotides outside the gene matches: 13. There are 16 residues in the CDR3. Germline CDR1 SEHNR, CDR2 FQNEAQ (reference sequence). CDR3 in DNA: TGTGCCAGCAGCCCCCGAGCCCGACAGGGAGGCACTGAAGCTTTCTTT. Translation: CASSPRARQGGTEAFF.

In this sample, this clonotype turned up many times. This sequence joins TRBV15 and TRBJ2-7; D gene ambiguous. The CDR3 is 12 residues long. Per germline, CDR1 LNHNV and CDR2 YYDKDF (reference sequence). Trimming removed 1 base at V and 4 bases at J, with 5 bases between. The CDR3 DNA follows: TGTGCCACCAGCAGAGGGGATTACGAGCAGTACTTC. It specifies CATSRGDYEQYF.

This clonotype was picked up many times. V is TRBV27 and J is TRBJ1-5; 9 bases agree with TRBD1. The CDR3 totals 17 residues. Trimming took 2 bases from V and 2 from J; bases not matched to a gene: 7. Germline assignment: CDR1 MNHEY and CDR2 SMNVEV (reference sequence). The CDR3 nucleotides read TGTGCCAGCAGTTTAGGACAGGGGAGGGGGGGCAATCAGCCCCAGCATTTT. Translating gives CASSLGQGRGGNQPQHF.

There are a few counts of this clonotype. J is TRBJ1-1 and V is TRBV27; D may be TRBD1 (5 bases). The CDR3 has 12 amino acids. V was clipped by 9 bases and J by 4 bases, with 12 bases between them. Germline CDR1 is MNHEY and CDR2 is SMNVEV (reference sequence). The DNA for the CDR3 is TGTGCCAGTGGGGGGTGGAGCACTGAAGCTTTCTTT. It specifies CASGGWSTEAFF.

The rearrangement uses TRBV27 and TRBJ1-1; no firm D call. Trimming stripped 3 bases from V and 3 bases from J, with 14 bases between. This CDR3 region has 15 residues. The germline V gene encodes CDR1 MNHEY and CDR2 SMNVEV (reference sequence). The CDR3 spells CASSFAAGGDTEAFF. DNA for the CDR3: TGTGCCAGCAGTTTCGCGGCAGGTGGGGACACTGAAGCTTTCTTT.

The gene calls are TRBV6-2 or TRBV6-3 and TRBJ2-7, with 13 bases lining up with TRBD2. From germline, CDR1 is MNHEY and CDR2 SVGEGT. V lost 0 bases to trimming and J lost 5 bases; unmatched junction nucleotides: 13. This CDR3 has 19 amino acids. CDR3 DNA sequence: TGTGCCAGCAGTTACTCGATGCAGGGGACTAGCGGGATCAGCGACGAGCAGTACTTC. It specifies CASSYSMQGTSGISDEQYF.